The 25 T cell receptor beta chains reported below all come from one sample, sequenced in a study of Ad26.COV2.S vaccination and SARS-CoV-2 variants. The data were produced by immunoSEQ multiplex PCR, yet TCRdb's version contains in-frame clones alone and is incomplete. The data contain 200,000 to 250,000 clones, 88% of them singletons. Treatment indicated: approximately 18 received Ad26.COV2.S at low or high dose, single or two shots; several received placebo; per-sample allocation not given. Sampling took place 63 days after the first vaccine or placebo injection. The sequencing used peripheral blood, collected in a trial of Ad26.COV2.S vaccine versus placebo. These receptors were taken from a person aged 18 to 59 who received the Ad26.COV2.S COVID-19 vaccine or a placebo.

J is TRBJ2-5 and V is TRBV10-3; D may be TRBD1 (5 bases). CDR1 and CDR2 from the germline V gene are ENHRY and SYGVKD. V lost 4 bases, J lost 5 bases, and 17 bases lay in between. The CDR3 is 15 amino acids. The CDR3 reads CAISVGRESGETQYF. The CDR3, as DNA: TGTGCCATCAGTGTCGGCAGGGAATCGGGTGAGACCCAGTACTTC.

The rearrangement uses TRBV19 and TRBJ1-2; D not resolved. This CDR3 spans 15 amino acids. Germline V gives CDR1 LNHDA, CDR2 SQIVND (reference sequence). V lost 7 bases and J 4 bases, leaving 19 bases between the germline ends. CDR3 bases: TGTGCCAGTACTCCCCTTGCGGAGCCAAGCTATGGCTACACCTTC. Translation: CASTPLAEPSYGYTF.

This sequence joins TRBV11-2 and TRBJ2-5; no definite D call. In germline, CDR1 is SGHAT, CDR2 FQNNGV. CDR3 length: 15 amino acids. V was clipped by 0 bases and J by 4 bases, with 12 bases between them. The CDR3 loop reads CASSLDGTGGETQYF. In DNA form, the CDR3 reads TGTGCCAGCAGCTTAGATGGAACCGGTGGAGAGACCCAGTACTTC. Combining the CDR3 with reference TRBV11-2 and TRBJ2-5 gives the whole variable domain EAGVAQSPRYKIIEKRQSVAFWCNPISGHATLYWYQQILGQGPKLLIQFQNNGVVDDSQLPKDRFSAERLKGVDSTLKIQPAKLEDSAVYLCASSLDGTGGETQYFGPGTRLLVL.

In this sample, this clone turned up a few times. V is TRBV5-1 and J is TRBJ2-2, with D perhaps given as TRBD1 or TRBD2 (5 bases each). Germline-derived CDR1 and CDR2 are SGHRS and YFSETQ. The CDR3 consists of 14 residues. Trimming left V 4 bases short and J 7 bases short, with 14 bases between. CDR3 amino acids: CASSPGTTVGELFF. The CDR3, as DNA: TGCGCCAGCAGCCCAGGGACGACCGTCGGGGAGCTGTTTTTT. Variable domain in full (rest from reference TRBV5-1 and TRBJ2-2): KAGVTQTPRYLIKTRGQQVTLSCSPISGHRSVSWYQQTPGQGLQFLFEYFSETQRNKGNFPGRFSGRQFSNSRSEMNVSTLELGDSALYLCASSPGTTVGELFFGEGSRLTVL.

The table lists this clone with a count of one. The chain links TRBV5-6 to TRBJ1-5; TRBD1 might be the D (5 bases). Germline V gene sequence: CDR1 SGHDT, CDR2 YYEEEE. The CDR3 totals 16 residues. Between the trimmed V and J ends, which lost 3 bases and 0 bases, there was a span of 13 bases. The CDR3 DNA reads TGTGCCAGCAGCTCAACCGGGACTCATAGCAATCAGCCCCAGCATTTT. Protein: CASSSTGTHSNQPQHF.

The table lists this clone with a few counts. The gene calls are TRBV7-3 and TRBJ2-3; unclear D gene. Germline CDR1 reads SGHTA; CDR2 reads FQGTGA. Deletions cut 2 bases from V and 4 bases from J, with 7 bases between. The CDR3 covers 13 residues. The CDR3 loop is CASSLLTADTQYF. The CDR3 region has the DNA TGTGCCAGCAGCTTACTCACAGCAGATACGCAGTATTTT.

This rearrangement joins TRBV30 to TRBJ2-2; unclear D gene. The V end lost 4 bases, the J end lost 1 base, and 10 bases lay between the germline ends. The germline gives CDR1 GTSNPN, CDR2 SVGIG (reference sequence). The CDR3 consists of 14 residues. CDR3 in amino acids: CAWKEEGNTGELFF. The CDR3 DNA is TGTGCCTGGAAGGAAGAAGGGAACACCGGGGAGCTGTTTTTT.

Details on this clone: Different DNA sequences within this sample yield the same CDR3. This chain connects TRBV20-1 to TRBJ2-1; unclear D gene. The V gene lost 6 bases and the J gene lost 7 bases, with 7 bases spanning the gap. This CDR3 contains 10 residues. Germline values: CDR1 DFQATT, CDR2 SNEGSKA (reference sequence). CDR3 in DNA: TGCAGTGCCCGGTCGAATGAGCAGTTCTTC. Residues: CSARSNEQFF.

J is TRBJ2-5 and V is TRBV5-6; D possibly corresponds to TRBD2 (5 bases). Germline V lookup: CDR1 SGHDT, CDR2 YYEEEE. V was pared by 0 bases and J by 7 bases, with 13 bases between. The CDR3 spans 14 residues. The CDR3 nucleotides read TGTGCCAGCAGCTTGGGAGTGGCCCGGGGGACCCAGTACTTC. Its protein is CASSLGVARGTQYF.

The rearrangement uses TRBV5-1 and TRBJ2-1; 8 bases align to TRBD2. CDR3 size: 14 residues. Germline V gene data show CDR1 as SGHRS and CDR2 as YFSETQ. J lost 7 bases, V lost 4 bases, and 7 bases had no gene match. The chain's CDR3 is CASSTGLVQNEQFF. DNA for the CDR3: TGCGCCAGCAGCACGGGACTAGTACAAAATGAGCAGTTCTTC.

The CDR3 protein is CASSLGRASYEQYF. The CDR3 nucleotides are TGTGCCAGCAGCTTGGGGCGGGCCTCCTACGAGCAGTACTTC. V and J are TRBV7-2 and TRBJ2-7; D possibly uses TRBD1 or TRBD2 (5 bases each). CDR1 SGHTA and CDR2 FQGNSA come from the germline V gene. Trimming left V 3 bases short and J 0 bases short, with 9 bases between. The CDR3 covers 14 residues.

J is TRBJ1-4 and V is TRBV21-1; TRBD1, as called in the table, went unchecked against the DNA. TRBV21-1 is termed a pseudogene. The CDR3 length is 16 residues. The CDR3 sequence: CASSGRRTVSNEKLFF. CDR3 nucleotide sequence: TGTGCCAGCAGCGGCAGGCGGACAGTGTCTAATGAAAAACTGTTTTTT.

The rearrangement uses TRBV2 and TRBJ2-3, with D uncertain. CDR3 length equals 15 residues. Looked up from germline, CDR1 is SNHLY and CDR2 is FYNNEI. V gave up 2 bases and J gave up 2 bases, with 11 bases separating them. The CDR3 DNA reads TGTGCCAGCAGTGAAACGGGTGTTGTCACAGATACGCAGTATTTT. This translates into CASSETGVVTDTQYF.

Note on this clone: Other DNA sequences in the sample encode the same CDR3. The chain has TRBV12-3 or TRBV12-4 and TRBJ2-7; D unclear. The CDR3 runs 12 residues. Trimming pared 0 bases from V and 4 bases from J, leaving 4 bases between. The CDR3, as DNA: TGTGCCAGCAGTTTAGCCGGGTACGAGCAGTACTTC. Translated, it gives CASSLAGYEQYF.

This clone was seen a few times. The genes are TRBV9 and TRBJ2-7; 12 bases map to TRBD1. CDR1 and CDR2 from the germline V gene are SGDLS and YYNGEE. Losses at the gene ends were 0 bases for V and 5 bases for J; bases not matched to a gene: 3. The CDR3 extends over 15 amino acids. For the CDR3, the DNA is TGTGCCAGCAGCGTAGCGGGACAGGGGGCGAACGAGCAGTACTTC. Translation gives CASSVAGQGANEQYF.

This sequence joins TRBV9 and TRBJ2-7; D remains ambiguous. Trimming removed 0 bases at V and 7 bases at J, with 17 bases between. This CDR3 comprises 15 residues. Looked up from germline, CDR1 is SGDLS and CDR2 is YYNGEE. The CDR3 protein is CASSVAPSPGGEQYF. The CDR3 DNA reads as TGTGCCAGCAGCGTAGCCCCCTCCCCCGGTGGGGAGCAGTACTTC.

The rearrangement links TRBV28 to TRBJ1-1; 7 bases fit TRBD1. Germline V CDR1 and CDR2: MDHEN, SYDVKM. The CDR3 spans 10 residues. V lost 8 bases to trimming and J lost 9 bases; unmatched junction nucleotides: 3. The CDR3 DNA reads TGTGCCAGCGGGGGACAGAAAGCTTTCTTT. Translation gives CASGGQKAFF.

The chain uses TRBV10-3 and TRBJ2-3, with 7 bases aligning to TRBD2. The germline V gene has CDR1 ENHRY and CDR2 SYGVKD. This CDR3 has 14 residues. V gave up 3 bases and J gave up 8 bases; unmatched junction bases: 8. The CDR3 region is CAISEGAGVATQYF. The CDR3 bases are TGTGCCATCAGTGAAGGGGCGGGAGTGGCTACGCAGTATTTT.

The chain combines TRBV4-2 with TRBJ1-5; 10 nucleotides match TRBD1. V dropped 4 bases and J dropped 3; count of bases not matched to a gene: 9. Germline CDR1 and CDR2: LGHNA and YNFKEQ. The CDR3 has 17 amino acids. The chain's CDR3 is CASSPGTGVGNNQPQHF. Here the CDR3 DNA reads TGTGCCAGCAGCCCAGGGACAGGGGTAGGGAACAATCAGCCCCAGCATTTT.

The chain is built from TRBV7-9 and TRBJ2-7; 9 nucleotides line up with TRBD1. V gave up 3 bases and J gave up 3 bases; unmatched junction bases: 9. CDR1 and CDR2 (germline): SEHNR, FQNEAQ (reference sequence). The CDR3 runs to 16 residues. As DNA, the CDR3 is TGTGCCAGCAGCTTGGGGACAGGGATGGACGGCTACGAGCAGTACTTC. Encoded protein: CASSLGTGMDGYEQYF.

The rearrangement uses TRBV11-2 and TRBJ1-2, with 8 bases that match TRBD1. With 1 base clipped from V and 8 bases from J, the junction kept 6 bases outside the gene matches. Germline CDR1 is SGHAT and CDR2 is FQNNGV. There are 14 residues in the CDR3. CDR3 in DNA: TGTGCCAGCAGCTTAGCCGGACAGGGTGCCGGCTACACCTTC. Its protein is CASSLAGQGAGYTF.

This rearrangement joins TRBV19 to TRBJ2-3; the D gene is possibly TRBD1 (5 bases). The length of the CDR3 is 14 residues. Germline loops: CDR1 LNHDA, CDR2 SQIVND (reference sequence). With 3 bases removed from V and 14 bases from J, the gap between germline ends came to 21 bases. CDR3 region: CASSILGQGEKVYF. The CDR3 bases are TGTGCCAGTAGTATTTTAGGGCAGGGTGAGAAGGTGTATTTT.

V gene TRBV7-9 combines with J gene TRBJ2-7; D possibly corresponds to TRBD1 (6 bases). Trimming took off 5 bases at V and 2 bases at J, with 16 bases between the two ends. The CDR3 covers 15 residues. Germline values: CDR1 SEHNR, CDR2 FQNEAQ (reference sequence). CDR3 residues: CASSPTSGAAYEQYF. CDR3 DNA sequence: TGTGCCAGCAGCCCCACATCAGGGGCCGCCTACGAGCAGTACTTC.

The chain joins TRBV19 to TRBJ2-2, with a weak D call TRBD1 (5 bases). Germline CDR1 reads LNHDA; CDR2 reads SQIVND (reference sequence). Trimming cost V 5 bases and J 4 bases, with 17 bases left between them. This CDR3 is built from 16 residues. The CDR3 DNA reads as TGTGCCAGTAGTCCCGTGGCCACAGGTTCCACCGGGGAGCTGTTTTTT. Amino acids: CASSPVATGSTGELFF. Together with reference TRBV19 and TRBJ2-2, the CDR3 gives the full variable domain: DGGITQSPKYLFRKEGQNVTLSCEQNLNHDAMYWYRQDPGQGLRLIYYSQIVNDFQKGDIAEGYSVSREKKESFPLTVTSAQKNPTAFYLCASSPVATGSTGELFFGEGSRLTVL.

As to this clone: Other DNA sequences from this sample encode an identical CDR3 as well. This chain links TRBV7-9 with TRBJ1-1, with D unclear. This CDR3 has 14 residues. Per the germline V gene, CDR1 is SEHNR and CDR2 is FQNEAQ (reference sequence). Trimming left V 1 base short and J 1 base short, with 7 bases between. The chain's CDR3 is CASSLGQKNTEAFF. CDR3 DNA sequence: TGTGCCAGCAGCTTAGGGCAGAAGAACACTGAAGCTTTCTTT.